This TCR beta chain comes out of a study of blood T cell repertoires in COVID-19. The overall study: Samples taken during acute and convalescent COVID-19 were collected in the United States, Italy and Spain. The cDNA or gDNA used as material had been derived from T cells, B-cell-depleted T cells, or PBMCs.

The germline V gene encodes CDR1 MNHEY and CDR2 SMNVEV (reference sequence). V shed 4 bases, J shed 1 base, and the junction held 19 bases outside the gene matches. The CDR3 extends over 22 amino acids. Seattle's cohort entered during active infection and was followed longitudinally. As handled by the study authors: Researchers report that nucleated cell counts were estimated from reference gene primer amplification. The data were produced by immunoSEQ multiplex PCR, yet TCRdb's version contains in-frame clones alone and is incomplete. From that table come the V and J calls and clone size; the DNA was used to work out D and trimming. The profile shows approximately 97,000 clones, roughly 87% of them singletons.

The sample consisted of peripheral blood. V gene TRBV27 combines with J gene TRBJ2-6; 10 nucleotides line up with TRBD2. The sequence was obtained from a woman between 50 and 59 years old with COVID-19, enrolled during active disease. Here the CDR3 reads CASSSLARERGGGVSGANVLTF. As DNA, the CDR3 is TGTGCCAGCAGTTCCCTAGCTAGAGAGCGGGGGGGCGGAGTTTCTGGGGCCAACGTCCTGACTTTC.